The rows below give T cell receptor beta chains drawn from one sample of a study of beta chain features in type 1 diabetes. TCRdb keeps only in-frame clones here, not all; method: immunoSEQ multiplex PCR. The repertoire includes roughly 380,000 clones, around 20% of them detected once, and under 0.055% sits in the top ten. Sequencing was carried out using naive CD4+ T cells from blood. The origin of the receptors is a woman aged 18-35 years in good health. Both conserved end residues are part of each CDR3. Each record gives: V gene, J gene, CDR3 protein.

TRBV30	TRBJ2-7	CAWGTPYYEQYF
TRBV2	TRBJ2-2	CASSQQGAAGELFF
TRBV5-4	TRBJ2-5	CASRAGTSGGQETQYF
TRBV7-7	TRBJ2-5	CASSLERGETQYF
TRBV9	TRBJ2-1	CASSVASGRVYNEQFF
TRBV4-1	TRBJ2-5	CASSQEGRGETQYF
TRBV4-2	TRBJ2-7	CASSQVPTDGYYEQYF
TRBV30	TRBJ2-7	CASTSGPYEQYF
TRBV9	TRBJ1-3	CASSVQDSGNTIYF
TRBV30	TRBJ1-2	CAWTYVEGNYGYTF
TRBV19	TRBJ1-1	CASLSGQKSDRAFF
TRBV30	TRBJ1-1	CACPRGGANTEAFF
TRBV18	TRBJ2-3	CASSPRVRASTDTQYF
TRBV4-1	TRBJ2-7	CASSQYVRDRDYEQYF
TRBV30	TRBJ2-1	CAWSGTGMNEQFF
TRBV25-1	TRBJ1-5	CASSEFGTGKPQHF
TRBV7-8	TRBJ2-5	CASSLGSSRQETQYF
TRBV7-8	TRBJ2-7	CASSKPPEHDEQYF
TRBV29-1	TRBJ2-2	CSVGLAVYGELFF
TRBV29-1	TRBJ1-1	CSATTAPRTEAFF
TRBV6-5	TRBJ2-7	CASSPGGAYGYEQYF
TRBV10-3	TRBJ2-7	CAISEGGLASEQYF
TRBV11-2	TRBJ2-7	CASSSHRELYEQYF
TRBV27	TRBJ2-7	CASSLAGPYEQYF
TRBV19	TRBJ2-7	CASSRATGPHYEQYF
TRBV5-8	TRBJ1-2	CASSLSGIYGYTF
TRBV11-2	TRBJ2-1	CASSLGDRVDNEQFF
TRBV7-2	TRBJ2-7	CASSLAAGISSYEQYF
TRBV7-9	TRBJ1-5	CASSSGARAEQPQHF
TRBV6-5	TRBJ2-1	CASKVGRGDEQFF
TRBV5-4	TRBJ2-5	CASSRGLAGGEETQYF
TRBV5-1	TRBJ2-3	CASSFQDTQYF
TRBV30	TRBJ2-7	CAWSGSASISYEQYF
TRBV4-2	TRBJ2-3	CASSQQIAGTSTDTQYF
TRBV30	TRBJ2-1	CAWSAPGLVGYNEQFF
TRBV10-3	TRBJ2-7	CASNKDTRSYEQYF
TRBV29-1	TRBJ2-4	CSVGGRGNIQYF
TRBV13	TRBJ2-1	CASSQILSGKEQFF
TRBV18	TRBJ2-1	CASSPGLAGGNEQFF
TRBV5-1	TRBJ2-1	CASGRENDNEQFF
TRBV18	TRBJ2-7	CASTYPELAQYEQYF
TRBV9	TRBJ1-1	CASASRTGGTEAFF
TRBV7-2	TRBJ2-5	CASSTKETQYF
TRBV4-2	TRBJ1-2	CASSQGTGVNGYTF
TRBV6-6	TRBJ1-3	CASSYRRGSGNTIYF
TRBV5-1	TRBJ2-5	CASSSAVSSGRAQETQYF
TRBV7-9	TRBJ2-5	CASSLAAGWGETQYF
TRBV11-2	TRBJ1-1	CASSLGRAGRYAAEAFF
TRBV5-4	TRBJ2-2	CASSLDLTGELFF
TRBV30	TRBJ1-2	CAWRPRLAHYGYTF
TRBV5-1	TRBJ1-1	CASSSPPQTEKAFF
TRBV5-1	TRBJ1-5	CASSLGQGAGQPQHF
TRBV29-1	TRBJ2-5	CSVTTSGGLETQYF
TRBV27	TRBJ2-3	CASSRVWGLAGDKSDTQYF
TRBV5-4	TRBJ2-3	CASSLAKRGTTDTQYF